The TCR beta chain described here comes from a study of cytomegalovirus exposure and HLA in healthy donors. Study-wide points: When analyzed later, a missense DCLRE1C variant was found to be linked to TCR beta V- and J-gene trimming.

Both 60 Vbeta primers and 13 Jbeta primers went into the PCR. Assay used: immunoSEQ multiplex PCR; TCRdb lists only in-frame clones, some missing. The top ten hold roughly 5.2% of the sample, which has roughly 60,000 clones, about four fifths seen once. Notes on this clone: Its target is unknown. This sample includes further DNA sequences coding for the same CDR3.

This CDR3 comprises 15 residues. The germline CDR1 and CDR2 sequences are MNHNS and SASEGT. V dropped 3 bases and J dropped 4; count of bases not matched to a gene: 1. The sequencing sample was made of PBMCs. The V gene is TRBV6-1, the J gene TRBJ2-1, with 12 bases identical to TRBD2. The clonotype originates from a woman between 25 and 40 years old in good health and CMV-seronegative. As DNA, the CDR3 is TGTGCCAGCAGTGAGCTAGCGGGAGGGTACAATGAGCAGTTCTTC. Protein sequence: CASSELAGGYNEQFF.